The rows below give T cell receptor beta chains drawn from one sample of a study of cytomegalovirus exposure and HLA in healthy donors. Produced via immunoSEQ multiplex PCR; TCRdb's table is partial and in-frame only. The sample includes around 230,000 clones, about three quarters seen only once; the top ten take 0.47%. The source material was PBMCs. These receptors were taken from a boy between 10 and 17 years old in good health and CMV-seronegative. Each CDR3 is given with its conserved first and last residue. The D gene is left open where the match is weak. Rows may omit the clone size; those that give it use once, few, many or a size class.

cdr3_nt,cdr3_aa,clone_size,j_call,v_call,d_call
TGTGCCAGCAGCTTCAGTTCGGGGTATGAGCCCCAGCATTTT,CASSFSSGYEPQHF,few,TRBJ1-5,TRBV7-9,.
TGTGCCATCAGTGGGGGGCGAGGGAACACTGAAGCTTTCTTT,CAISGGRGNTEAFF,few,TRBJ1-1,TRBV10-3,.
TGCAGCGTGGCAGTGGTAGGACAGGGGTCTCATAGCAATCAGCCCCAGCATTTT,CSVAVVGQGSHSNQPQHF,.,TRBJ1-5,TRBV29-1,TRBD1
TGTGCCAGCACCCGACAGGGTGGGGGCGAGCAGTACTTC,CASTRQGGGEQYF,once,TRBJ2-7,TRBV25-1,TRBD1
TGTGCCTGGAGTGTTGGGGGAGGTTCGGGTGGCTACACCTTC,CAWSVGGGSGGYTF,.,TRBJ1-2,TRBV30,.
TGTGCTAGTGGCGGACAGGGGAACACTGAAGCTTTCTTT,CASGGQGNTEAFF,.,TRBJ1-1,TRBV12-5,TRBD1
TGTGCCTGGAGTGAAGGGGGCATCTACGAGCAGTACTTC,CAWSEGGIYEQYF,.,TRBJ2-7,TRBV30,TRBD1
TGTGCCAGCAGCGAAGGAGTGGGACAGGGGAATGAAAAACTGTTTTTT,CASSEGVGQGNEKLFF,.,TRBJ1-4,TRBV6-1,TRBD1
TGTGCCTGGAGTCGGGGACAGGGGAGGAACATTCAGTACTTC,CAWSRGQGRNIQYF,few,TRBJ2-4,TRBV30,TRBD1
TGTGCCTGGAGCCGTGAGAACTATGGCTACACCTTC,CAWSRENYGYTF,.,TRBJ1-2,TRBV30,.
TGTGCCACCAGCAGAGAAAGGGGGCGGAACACTGAAGCTTTCTTT,CATSRERGRNTEAFF,.,TRBJ1-1,TRBV15,TRBD1
TGTGCCAGCTCATTGACTAGCGAGTACGAGCAGTACTTC,CASSLTSEYEQYF,.,TRBJ2-7,TRBV18,TRBD2
TGCAGCGCCCCCGACAGGGTAAGGGATACGCAGTATTTT,CSAPDRVRDTQYF,.,TRBJ2-3,TRBV29-1,TRBD1
TGTGCCAGCAGCTATCGCGGGGTAAACGAAAAACTGTTTTTT,CASSYRGVNEKLFF,.,TRBJ1-4,TRBV4-2,.
TGCGCCAGCAGCTTCGACAGGGCGGCTGAAGCTTTCTTT,CASSFDRAAEAFF,few,TRBJ1-1,TRBV5-1,TRBD1
TGTGCCAGCAGAAAAGATGGGACAGGGGCACCGGGTGAAAAACTGTTTTTT,CASRKDGTGAPGEKLFF,.,TRBJ1-4,TRBV11-3,TRBD1
TGTGCCAGCAGTCTAGGCCGGTTCTCTGGAAACACCATATATTTT,CASSLGRFSGNTIYF,.,TRBJ1-3,TRBV28,.
TGCGCCAGCAGCCAGGAAGGCCAGGGGAGCTCTGGAAACACCATATATTTT,CASSQEGQGSSGNTIYF,.,TRBJ1-3,TRBV4-1,.
TGTGCCAGCAGCTTAAGGGCTAGCGGAGGCACAGATACGCAGTATTTT,CASSLRASGGTDTQYF,.,TRBJ2-3,TRBV7-9,TRBD2
TGTGCCAATTCCGAGGGGGAGGGATTCCTACGAGGGCAGTACTTC,CANSEGEGFLRGQYF,.,TRBJ2-7,TRBV2,.
TGTGCCATCAGTGACGGGGAGACCCAGTACTTC,CAISDGETQYF,.,TRBJ2-5,TRBV10-3,.
TGTGCCAGCAGCTTAACCAGGGTTGGCGGGGGGATAGGAAACAATGAGCAGTTCTTC,CASSLTRVGGGIGNNEQFF,.,TRBJ2-1,TRBV7-6,TRBD2
TGCGCCAGCAGCTTGGACTCTAACTATGGCTACACCTTC,CASSLDSNYGYTF,.,TRBJ1-2,TRBV5-1,.
TGTGCCAGCAGCCCTAGGGGGTCTGGAAACACCATATATTTT,CASSPRGSGNTIYF,.,TRBJ1-3,TRBV5-6,.
TGCGCCAGCAGTAGGGGTGACTCCTACAATGAGCAGTTCTTC,CASSRGDSYNEQFF,few,TRBJ2-1,TRBV5-1,.
TGTGCCAGCAGCGTAGGGGCTAGCGACTCCTACAATGAGCAGTTCTTC,CASSVGASDSYNEQFF,.,TRBJ2-1,TRBV9,.
TGCGCCAGCAGCTTCCAGCAGACTAGCGGGAGGGAGCAGTTCTTC,CASSFQQTSGREQFF,.,TRBJ2-1,TRBV5-1,TRBD2
TGCGCCAGCAGCGTTGGCGTTCCAGGGTACAATGAGCAGTTCTTC,CASSVGVPGYNEQFF,.,TRBJ2-1,TRBV5-1,.
TGTGCCAGCAGCTTGGCGGGAGGGCCTATGTATTTT,CASSLAGGPMYF,.,TRBJ2-3,TRBV11-2,TRBD2
TGTGCCAGCAGCGTACACGGGAGCTTCACAGATACGCAGTATTTT,CASSVHGSFTDTQYF,.,TRBJ2-3,TRBV9,.
TGCGCCAGCAGCTTGGACGGGAGACGAGGAGAGCAGTACTTC,CASSLDGRRGEQYF,.,TRBJ2-7,TRBV5-1,.
TGTGCCAGCAGCTTCCTGACGGCGGGCGAGCAGTTCTTC,CASSFLTAGEQFF,.,TRBJ2-1,TRBV5-6,.
TGCGCCAGCAGTGCTGCAGGGGGCGGTTCACCCCTCCACTTT,CASSAAGGGSPLHF,.,TRBJ1-6,TRBV10-2,TRBD1
TGCGCCAGCAGGAGGACACCTCAAGAGACCCAGTACTTC,CASRRTPQETQYF,.,TRBJ2-5,TRBV5-1,.
TGTGCCAGTAACGTCAGGGCTGGGGCCAACGTCCTGACTTTC,CASNVRAGANVLTF,few,TRBJ2-6,TRBV19,.
TGTGCCAGCAGCCAAGAAGGAGGGGTCGGAAACACCATATATTTT,CASSQEGGVGNTIYF,.,TRBJ1-3,TRBV4-2,.
TGTGCCAGCAGTGAGGACAGGGTGGGTGGCTACACCTTC,CASSEDRVGGYTF,.,TRBJ1-2,TRBV6-1,TRBD1
TGTGCCAGCAGTTATGGGCGATCAAAGAACACTGAAGCTTTCTTT,CASSYGRSKNTEAFF,.,TRBJ1-1,TRBV6-5,.
TGTGCCAGCAGCTTAGGACAGGACACTGAAGCTTTCTTT,CASSLGQDTEAFF,.,TRBJ1-1,TRBV11-3,.
TGTGCCAGCAGAACAGGGGGCTTGGGCTACACCTTC,CASRTGGLGYTF,.,TRBJ1-2,TRBV27,TRBD1
TGCGCCAGCAGCCAAGCGGGAAGCCCCTATAATTCACCCCTCCACTTT,CASSQAGSPYNSPLHF,.,TRBJ1-6,TRBV4-1,.
TGTGCCAGCAGCTATAAGCCCCCGACAGCTCAGGATGGCTACACCTTC,CASSYKPPTAQDGYTF,.,TRBJ1-2,TRBV6-9,.
TGTGCCAGCAGTTTGGCTGCGACTAGGTCCACCTTC,CASSLAATRSTF,.,TRBJ1-2,TRBV27,.
TGTGCCAGCAGGGACTCGAACACTGAAGCTTTCTTT,CASRDSNTEAFF,.,TRBJ1-1,TRBV7-3,.
TGTGCCAGCAGCTTCCCCGGAGCGGGTGGCTACAATGAGCAGTTCTTC,CASSFPGAGGYNEQFF,.,TRBJ2-1,TRBV11-2,.
TGTGCCAGCAGCCTCTCCCAACGGGTCAGGGGATACAATGAGCAGTTCTTC,CASSLSQRVRGYNEQFF,.,TRBJ2-1,TRBV4-2,.
TGTGCCAGCAGTAAGATGCTAGCGGGGGACAATGAGCAGTTCTTC,CASSKMLAGDNEQFF,.,TRBJ2-1,TRBV6-5,TRBD2
TGTGCCAGCAGGTCTCAGGGGTACTCCTACGAGCAGTACTTC,CASRSQGYSYEQYF,.,TRBJ2-7,TRBV6-1,.
TGTGCCAGCAGCTTAGTGGGGGCGGGGGCCAACGTCCTGACTTTC,CASSLVGAGANVLTF,.,TRBJ2-6,TRBV7-3,.
TGTGCCAGCAGCTACCAGGGGGGCAATCAGCCCCAGCATTTT,CASSYQGGNQPQHF,.,TRBJ1-5,TRBV11-3,TRBD1
TGTGCCAGTAGAAAGACACGAAACACTGAAGCTTTCTTT,CASRKTRNTEAFF,.,TRBJ1-1,TRBV19,.
TGTGCCACCAGCAACAAAATTATAGGCAGGGGCACTGAAGCTTTCTTT,CATSNKIIGRGTEAFF,.,TRBJ1-1,TRBV15,.
TGTGCCAGCAACCCAGAGGGCTCACCCCTCCACTTT,CASNPEGSPLHF,.,TRBJ1-6,TRBV21-1,.
TGTGCCAGCAGCCAGGACAACACCCAGGGGAGACAGTACTTC,CASSQDNTQGRQYF,.,TRBJ2-7,TRBV11-1,.
TGTGCCAGCACCGATGCCCTCGGTGACAGTTTTGATACGCAGTATTTT,CASTDALGDSFDTQYF,.,TRBJ2-3,TRBV9,.
TGTGCCAGCAGCCCTTACGGGACTAGCGGGAGGCGAGAGACCCAGTACTTC,CASSPYGTSGRRETQYF,once,TRBJ2-5,TRBV5-6,TRBD2
TGTGCCAGCAGTGAACGGGAGAGGTGGAACACCGGGGAGCTGTTTTTT,CASSERERWNTGELFF,.,TRBJ2-2,TRBV2,.
TGTGCCAGTAGTACCTCAGGGGAATCAGGTTATGGCTACACCTTC,CASSTSGESGYGYTF,.,TRBJ1-2,TRBV19,.
TGTGCCAGCAGACCCAGGGAGGCGTATGAGCAGTTCTTC,CASRPREAYEQFF,.,TRBJ2-1,TRBV6-1,.
TGTGCCAGCAGCTTACTCGATCAGCCCCAGCATTTT,CASSLLDQPQHF,few,TRBJ1-5,TRBV7-9,.